This T cell receptor beta chain was sequenced during a study of T cell responses to AZD1222 COVID-19 vaccine. Across the study: The analysis combined second doses at about 4 or about 12 weeks. General study points: Across the whole spike, CD4 TCRs peaked at regions 160-218 and 743-854. Only five or six individuals given AZD1222 were seropositive at baseline. Donors were largely white British and mainly female; clonal diversity was possibly underestimated.

As to this clone: Its cognate antigen is unknown.

Assay used: immunoSEQ multiplex PCR; TCRdb lists only in-frame clones, some missing. This sample has some 140,000 clones, with over 90% found just once. Trimming removed 6 bases from V and 4 bases from J; junction bases left unmatched: 4. CDR3 length: 14 amino acids. The germline gives CDR1 MNHEY, CDR2 SMNVEV (reference sequence). The clonotype originates from an adult in good health. The source material was peripheral blood, sampled on day 0 of AZD1222 vaccination. J is TRBJ2-1 and V is TRBV27; TRBD1 matches at 9 bases. CDR3 sequence (DNA): TGTGCCAGCAGACCGGGACAGGGTTACAATGAGCAGTTCTTC. Translating gives CASRPGQGYNEQFF.